Listed below are T cell receptor beta chains from one sample, sequenced in a study of OX40 agonist ivuxolimab in advanced cancers. Libraries were prepared by immunoSEQ multiplex PCR; TCRdb keeps only in-frame clonotypes and omits some of them. The sample carries roughly 20,000 clones, approximately 85% recorded once. The starting material was CD4+ or CD8+ T cells sorted from blood, obtained in a trial of the OX40 agonist ivuxolimab. Source of these receptors: an adult with an advanced solid tumor such as melanoma, head and neck, liver or kidney cancer. CDR3s include the opening cysteine and the closing phenylalanine or tryptophan. The order of the fields is V gene, clone size, J gene, D gene, CDR3 DNA, CDR3 protein. A D gene is named only where the DNA matches it firmly. Expanded clones get a size class; other rows say once, few or many, or leave the size out.

V gene: TRBV4-1; clone size: .; J gene: TRBJ2-1; D gene: .; CDR3 DNA: TGCGCCAGCAGCCCGGGACTTTATGAGCAGTTCTTC; CDR3 protein: CASSPGLYEQFF
V gene: TRBV2; clone size: .; J gene: TRBJ2-3; D gene: .; CDR3 DNA: TGTGCCAGCAGTGAAGACCAGAATACGCAGTATTTT; CDR3 protein: CASSEDQNTQYF
V gene: TRBV28; clone size: .; J gene: TRBJ1-1; D gene: TRBD1; CDR3 DNA: TGTGCCAGCAGTTTGGGACAGGGGTACATGAACACTGAAGCTTTCTTT; CDR3 protein: CASSLGQGYMNTEAFF
V gene: TRBV27; clone size: few; J gene: TRBJ1-6; D gene: .; CDR3 DNA: TGTGCCAGCAGGCAGGGTTATAATTCACCCCTCCACTTT; CDR3 protein: CASRQGYNSPLHF
V gene: TRBV30; clone size: .; J gene: TRBJ1-3; D gene: .; CDR3 DNA: TGTGCCTGGACGATAGGGGCGGGCTCTGGAAACACCATATATTTT; CDR3 protein: CAWTIGAGSGNTIYF
V gene: TRBV30; clone size: .; J gene: TRBJ2-5; D gene: .; CDR3 DNA: TGTGCCTGGGTTCCAGGGAATCGGGAGACCCAGTACTTC; CDR3 protein: CAWVPGNRETQYF
V gene: TRBV4-1; clone size: .; J gene: TRBJ2-7; D gene: TRBD1; CDR3 DNA: TGCGCCAGCAGCCGAAGAGGTGGACAGGGGAGGAACGAGCAGTACTTC; CDR3 protein: CASSRRGGQGRNEQYF
V gene: TRBV5-4; clone size: .; J gene: TRBJ2-7; D gene: .; CDR3 DNA: TGTGCCAGCAGCTATCCCGGCTACGAGCAGTACTTC; CDR3 protein: CASSYPGYEQYF
V gene: TRBV27; clone size: .; J gene: TRBJ1-2; D gene: .; CDR3 DNA: TGTGCCAGCAGTTTATCGTTCAGCTCCCATGGCTACACCTTC; CDR3 protein: CASSLSFSSHGYTF
V gene: TRBV6-5; clone size: .; J gene: TRBJ2-7; D gene: TRBD1; CDR3 DNA: TGTGCCAGCAGTCCTATAGACAGGGAGCCCTACGAGCAGTACTTC; CDR3 protein: CASSPIDREPYEQYF
V gene: TRBV29-1; clone size: .; J gene: TRBJ2-2; D gene: .; CDR3 DNA: TGCAGCGTTTTTGACAGGAACACCGGGGAGCTGTTTTTT; CDR3 protein: CSVFDRNTGELFF
V gene: TRBV9; clone size: .; J gene: TRBJ2-3; D gene: .; CDR3 DNA: TGTGCCAGCAGCTTCGGACTGGCGGGTACAGATACGCAGTATTTT; CDR3 protein: CASSFGLAGTDTQYF
V gene: TRBV5-1; clone size: once; J gene: TRBJ2-2; D gene: .; CDR3 DNA: TGCGCCAGCAGTTATACCCTTACCGGGGAGCTGTTTTTT; CDR3 protein: CASSYTLTGELFF
V gene: TRBV18; clone size: .; J gene: TRBJ2-7; D gene: .; CDR3 DNA: TGTGCCAGCTCAACTGTTTGGGGAGAAAACCCCGACGAGCAGTACTTC; CDR3 protein: CASSTVWGENPDEQYF
V gene: TRBV4-2; clone size: .; J gene: TRBJ2-7; D gene: TRBD2; CDR3 DNA: TGTGCCAGCAGCCAAGATGCCAGCGGGGGGTCGTTAGACGAGCAGTACTTC; CDR3 protein: CASSQDASGGSLDEQYF
V gene: TRBV6-1; clone size: once; J gene: TRBJ2-1; D gene: .; CDR3 DNA: TGTGCCACCTCTTACTGGAATGAGCAGTTCTTC; CDR3 protein: CATSYWNEQFF
V gene: TRBV28; clone size: once; J gene: TRBJ2-6; D gene: TRBD2; CDR3 DNA: TGTGCCAGCAGTTGGCTAGCGGGAGGCACCGGGGCCAACGTCCTGACTTTC; CDR3 protein: CASSWLAGGTGANVLTF
V gene: TRBV27; clone size: .; J gene: TRBJ1-1; D gene: .; CDR3 DNA: TGTGCCAGCCGAGCGGGACCCCCCAACACTGAAGCTTTCTTT; CDR3 protein: CASRAGPPNTEAFF
V gene: TRBV19; clone size: .; J gene: TRBJ1-5; D gene: .; CDR3 DNA: TGTGCCAGTAGCCCCGGACAGTCTAGCAATCAGCCCCAGCATTTT; CDR3 protein: CASSPGQSSNQPQHF
V gene: TRBV10-2; clone size: .; J gene: TRBJ1-2; D gene: .; CDR3 DNA: TGCGCCAGCAGTGAGTTCGAGGGAACGTGGAATGGCTACACCTTC; CDR3 protein: CASSEFEGTWNGYTF
V gene: TRBV4-1; clone size: .; J gene: TRBJ2-7; D gene: .; CDR3 DNA: TGCGCCAGCAGCTTCGGACCCTCCTACGAGCAGTACTTC; CDR3 protein: CASSFGPSYEQYF
V gene: TRBV15; clone size: .; J gene: TRBJ1-2; D gene: .; CDR3 DNA: TGTGCCACCAGCAGTACTGAAATCGGACGTACAGTCCCTAACTATGGCTACACCTTC; CDR3 protein: CATSSTEIGRTVPNYGYTF
V gene: TRBV6-1; clone size: .; J gene: TRBJ2-7; D gene: .; CDR3 DNA: TGTGCCAGCAGTGAACAAGAAGGCTACGAGCAGTACTTC; CDR3 protein: CASSEQEGYEQYF
V gene: TRBV10-3; clone size: .; J gene: TRBJ2-1; D gene: .; CDR3 DNA: TGTGCCATCAGTGAAGGGGACCCTGGAGGATACAATGAGCAGTTCTTC; CDR3 protein: CAISEGDPGGYNEQFF
V gene: TRBV19; clone size: .; J gene: TRBJ1-5; D gene: .; CDR3 DNA: TGTGCCAGTACCAGGGCTGTTAATAGCAATCAGCCCCAGCATTTT; CDR3 protein: CASTRAVNSNQPQHF
V gene: TRBV20-1; clone size: .; J gene: TRBJ2-3; D gene: .; CDR3 DNA: TGCAGTGCTCCCCAATCAGATACGCAGTATTTT; CDR3 protein: CSAPQSDTQYF
V gene: TRBV5-1; clone size: .; J gene: TRBJ2-2; D gene: .; CDR3 DNA: TGCGCCAGCAGTCCAGGGTCGTACACCGGGGAGCTGTTTTTT; CDR3 protein: CASSPGSYTGELFF
V gene: TRBV6-5; clone size: .; J gene: TRBJ2-7; D gene: .; CDR3 DNA: TGTGCCAGCAGCTCCTGGGGCACCACCTACGAGCAGTACTTC; CDR3 protein: CASSSWGTTYEQYF
V gene: TRBV27; clone size: .; J gene: TRBJ2-7; D gene: TRBD1; CDR3 DNA: TGTGCCAGCAGTAGAGACAGGGGGCTCTACGAGCAGTACTTC; CDR3 protein: CASSRDRGLYEQYF
V gene: TRBV27; clone size: .; J gene: TRBJ2-7; D gene: TRBD1; CDR3 DNA: TGTGCCAGCAGTTCGGGGACAGATTACGAGCAGTACTTC; CDR3 protein: CASSSGTDYEQYF
V gene: TRBV5-4; clone size: .; J gene: TRBJ1-5; D gene: .; CDR3 DNA: TGTGCCAGCAGCCAAGATTTAACGGAGCCCCAGCATTTT; CDR3 protein: CASSQDLTEPQHF
V gene: TRBV7-8; clone size: .; J gene: TRBJ2-7; D gene: TRBD2; CDR3 DNA: TGTGCCAGCAGCTTGAGTCTAGCGGGAGGGGACGAGCAGTACTTC; CDR3 protein: CASSLSLAGGDEQYF
V gene: TRBV10-2; clone size: .; J gene: TRBJ1-5; D gene: .; CDR3 DNA: TGCGCCACCAATACCGGGCAGAGCAATCAGCCCCAGCATTTT; CDR3 protein: CATNTGQSNQPQHF
V gene: TRBV6-4; clone size: .; J gene: TRBJ2-7; D gene: TRBD1; CDR3 DNA: TGTGCCAGCAGTGAAGGGACAGGGGGCGGCGAGCAGTACTTC; CDR3 protein: CASSEGTGGGEQYF
V gene: TRBV27; clone size: .; J gene: TRBJ2-3; D gene: .; CDR3 DNA: TGTGCCAGCAGTTTACTTTGGGGCACAGATACGCAGTATTTT; CDR3 protein: CASSLLWGTDTQYF
V gene: TRBV7-9; clone size: .; J gene: TRBJ1-2; D gene: .; CDR3 DNA: TGTGCCAGCAGCGTTGGACAGAAGGATGGCTACACCTTC; CDR3 protein: CASSVGQKDGYTF
V gene: TRBV7-2; clone size: .; J gene: TRBJ1-5; D gene: .; CDR3 DNA: TGTGCCAGCAGCCTGCACAGCAATCAGCCCCAGCATTTT; CDR3 protein: CASSLHSNQPQHF
V gene: TRBV30; clone size: .; J gene: TRBJ2-7; D gene: .; CDR3 DNA: TGTGCCTGGAGTGGATACAACGAAGGGAACGCGCAGTACTTC; CDR3 protein: CAWSGYNEGNAQYF
V gene: TRBV6-5; clone size: .; J gene: TRBJ2-1; D gene: .; CDR3 DNA: TGTGCCAGCACCTACGGGGGTAGGGGTAATGAGCAGTTCTTC; CDR3 protein: CASTYGGRGNEQFF
V gene: TRBV5-1; clone size: .; J gene: TRBJ1-1; D gene: .; CDR3 DNA: TGCGCCAGCAGCCACACGACGGGGGGAACTGAAGCTTTCTTT; CDR3 protein: CASSHTTGGTEAFF
V gene: TRBV19; clone size: .; J gene: TRBJ1-4; D gene: .; CDR3 DNA: TGTGCCAGTAGCCCATCAGGGGATGGATGGGAAAAACTGTTTTTT; CDR3 protein: CASSPSGDGWEKLFF
V gene: TRBV2; clone size: .; J gene: TRBJ2-2; D gene: .; CDR3 DNA: TGTGCCAGCAGTGACGTGACAGGCCTGGCCGGGGAGCTGTTTTTT; CDR3 protein: CASSDVTGLAGELFF
V gene: TRBV7-9; clone size: once; J gene: TRBJ2-7; D gene: .; CDR3 DNA: TGTGCCAGCAGCTTGGGGGGACCCTACGAGCAGTACTTC; CDR3 protein: CASSLGGPYEQYF
V gene: TRBV15; clone size: .; J gene: TRBJ1-3; D gene: .; CDR3 DNA: TGTGCCACCAGCCGAGGGGCTGGAAACACCATATATTTT; CDR3 protein: CATSRGAGNTIYF
V gene: TRBV6-5; clone size: .; J gene: TRBJ2-3; D gene: .; CDR3 DNA: TGTGCCAGCAGTGAAGGGCCATCGGATACGCAGTATTTT; CDR3 protein: CASSEGPSDTQYF
V gene: TRBV27; clone size: few; J gene: TRBJ1-4; D gene: TRBD1; CDR3 DNA: TGTGCCAGCAGTCCCGAGACAGGGGGTTCTGAAAAACTGTTTTTT; CDR3 protein: CASSPETGGSEKLFF
V gene: TRBV27; clone size: .; J gene: TRBJ1-1; D gene: TRBD1; CDR3 DNA: TGTGCCAGCAGTTTAAGCAACAGGGGGAGAAACACTGAAGCTTTCTTT; CDR3 protein: CASSLSNRGRNTEAFF
V gene: TRBV27; clone size: .; J gene: TRBJ2-7; D gene: .; CDR3 DNA: TGTGCCAGCAGTTATAGGGGAGCCTCCTACGAGCAGTACTTC; CDR3 protein: CASSYRGASYEQYF
V gene: TRBV7-9; clone size: .; J gene: TRBJ2-1; D gene: TRBD1; CDR3 DNA: TGTGCCAGCAGCTTACGTAGCCAGGGGGCAGGCAATGAGCAGTTCTTC; CDR3 protein: CASSLRSQGAGNEQFF
V gene: TRBV30; clone size: .; J gene: TRBJ2-1; D gene: .; CDR3 DNA: TGTGCCTGGAGTGTTGGGGCAGCTTACAATGAGCAGTTCTTC; CDR3 protein: CAWSVGAAYNEQFF
V gene: TRBV14; clone size: .; J gene: TRBJ1-1; D gene: .; CDR3 DNA: TGTGCCAGCAGCCTAAGTGGAGGGCTGGGAACTGAAGCTTTCTTT; CDR3 protein: CASSLSGGLGTEAFF
V gene: TRBV7-8; clone size: .; J gene: TRBJ2-3; D gene: TRBD2; CDR3 DNA: TGTGCCAGCAGCAGGGGACTAGCGGGAGGAGCCACAGATACGCAGTATTTT; CDR3 protein: CASSRGLAGGATDTQYF
V gene: TRBV6-1; clone size: .; J gene: TRBJ1-1; D gene: .; CDR3 DNA: TGTGCCGGTTCCCTTACTGGGAACACTGAAGCTTTCTTT; CDR3 protein: CAGSLTGNTEAFF
V gene: TRBV5-6; clone size: .; J gene: TRBJ2-7; D gene: .; CDR3 DNA: TGTGCCAGCAGCTTGGGAGTAATCGACGAGCAGTACTTC; CDR3 protein: CASSLGVIDEQYF
V gene: TRBV5-4; clone size: .; J gene: TRBJ2-1; D gene: .; CDR3 DNA: TGTGCCAGCACGCTAGCTTCCTCCTACAATGAGCAGTTCTTC; CDR3 protein: CASTLASSYNEQFF
V gene: TRBV5-1; clone size: .; J gene: TRBJ2-1; D gene: .; CDR3 DNA: TGCGCCAGCAGCTTTAGGAGGAATGAGCAGTTCTTC; CDR3 protein: CASSFRRNEQFF
V gene: TRBV4-1; clone size: .; J gene: TRBJ1-5; D gene: .; CDR3 DNA: TGCGCCAGCAGCCATGCTCTGGACAGTAGCAATCAGCCCCAGCATTTT; CDR3 protein: CASSHALDSSNQPQHF
V gene: TRBV9; clone size: .; J gene: TRBJ1-2; D gene: .; CDR3 DNA: TGTGCCAGCAGCACAAATCTAGGTGGCTACACCTTC; CDR3 protein: CASSTNLGGYTF
V gene: TRBV5-1; clone size: .; J gene: TRBJ1-2; D gene: .; CDR3 DNA: TGCGCCAGCAGCTTTCTCACAGGAGAAGGCTACACCTTC; CDR3 protein: CASSFLTGEGYTF